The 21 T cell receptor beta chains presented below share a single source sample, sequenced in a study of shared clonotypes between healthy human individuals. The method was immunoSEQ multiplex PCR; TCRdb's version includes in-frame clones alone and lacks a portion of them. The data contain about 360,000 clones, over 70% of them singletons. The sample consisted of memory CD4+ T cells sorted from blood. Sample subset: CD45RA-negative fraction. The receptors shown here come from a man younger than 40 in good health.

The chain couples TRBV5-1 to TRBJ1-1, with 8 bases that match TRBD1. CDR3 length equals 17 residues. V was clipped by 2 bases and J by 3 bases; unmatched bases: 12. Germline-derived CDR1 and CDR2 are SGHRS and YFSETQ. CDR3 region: CASSFPQGASYDTEAFF. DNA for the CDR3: TGCGCCAGCAGCTTCCCGCAGGGGGCTAGTTACGACACTGAAGCTTTCTTT.

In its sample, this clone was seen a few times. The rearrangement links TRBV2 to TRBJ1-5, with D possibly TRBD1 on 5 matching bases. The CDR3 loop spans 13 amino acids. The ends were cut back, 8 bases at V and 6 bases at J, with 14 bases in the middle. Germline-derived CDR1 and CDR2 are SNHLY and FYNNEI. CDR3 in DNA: TGTGCCAGCGGGGCACAGAGGCTTCAGCCCCAGCATTTT. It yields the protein CASGAQRLQPQHF.

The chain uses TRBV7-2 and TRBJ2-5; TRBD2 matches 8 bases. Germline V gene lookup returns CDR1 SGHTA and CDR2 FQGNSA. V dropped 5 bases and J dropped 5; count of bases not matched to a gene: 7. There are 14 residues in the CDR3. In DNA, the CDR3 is TGTGCCAGCAGCCCAGTAGCGGGATATGAGACCCAGTACTTC. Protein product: CASSPVAGYETQYF.

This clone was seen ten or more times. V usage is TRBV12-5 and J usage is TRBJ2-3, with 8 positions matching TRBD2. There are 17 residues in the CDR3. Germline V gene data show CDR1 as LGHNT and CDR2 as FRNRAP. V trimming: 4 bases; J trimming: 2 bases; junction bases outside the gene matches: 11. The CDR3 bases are TGTGCTAGTGGTTGGGCGAATAGCGGGGTCAACACAGATACGCAGTATTTT. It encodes CASGWANSGVNTDTQYF.

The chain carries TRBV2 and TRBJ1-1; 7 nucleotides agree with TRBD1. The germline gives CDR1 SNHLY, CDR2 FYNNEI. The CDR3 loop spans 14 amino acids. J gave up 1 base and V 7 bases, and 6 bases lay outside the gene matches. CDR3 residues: CASTDRVRNTEAFF. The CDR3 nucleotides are TGTGCCAGCACCGACAGGGTCCGGAACACTGAAGCTTTCTTT.

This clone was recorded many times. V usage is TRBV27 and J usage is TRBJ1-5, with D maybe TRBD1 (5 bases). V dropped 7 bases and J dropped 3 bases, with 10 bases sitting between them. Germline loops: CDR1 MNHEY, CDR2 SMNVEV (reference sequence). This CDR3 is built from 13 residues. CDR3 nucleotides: TGTGCCAGCAAGGGACGGAACAATCAGCCCCAGCATTTT. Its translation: CASKGRNNQPQHF.

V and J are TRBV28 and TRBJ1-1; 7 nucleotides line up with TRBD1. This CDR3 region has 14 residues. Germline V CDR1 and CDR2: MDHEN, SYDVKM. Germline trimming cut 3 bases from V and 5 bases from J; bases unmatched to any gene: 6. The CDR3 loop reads CASSFAGQRTEAFF. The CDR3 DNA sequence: TGTGCCAGCAGTTTTGCGGGACAGCGGACTGAAGCTTTCTTT.

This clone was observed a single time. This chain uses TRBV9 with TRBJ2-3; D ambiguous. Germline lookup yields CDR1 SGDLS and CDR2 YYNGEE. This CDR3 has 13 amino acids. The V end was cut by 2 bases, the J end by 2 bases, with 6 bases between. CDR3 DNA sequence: TGTGCCAGCAGCGTCTCAGTCACAGATACGCAGTATTTT. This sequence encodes CASSVSVTDTQYF.

The CDR3: CASKVGRLNTGELFF. CDR3 bases: TGTGCCAGCAAGGTGGGGCGATTGAACACCGGGGAGCTGTTTTTT. This chain uses TRBV6-1 with TRBJ2-2; D is possibly TRBD1 (5 bases). Trimming removed 7 bases at V and 1 base at J, with 13 bases between. The CDR3 has 15 amino acids. Germline CDR1 is MNHNS and CDR2 is SASEGT.

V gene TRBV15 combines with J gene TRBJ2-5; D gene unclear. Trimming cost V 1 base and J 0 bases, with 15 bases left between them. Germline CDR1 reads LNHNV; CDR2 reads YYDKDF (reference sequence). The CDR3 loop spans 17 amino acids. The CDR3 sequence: CATSRGVGVSDQETQYF. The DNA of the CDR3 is TGTGCCACCAGCAGAGGGGTTGGAGTTTCGGACCAAGAGACCCAGTACTTC.

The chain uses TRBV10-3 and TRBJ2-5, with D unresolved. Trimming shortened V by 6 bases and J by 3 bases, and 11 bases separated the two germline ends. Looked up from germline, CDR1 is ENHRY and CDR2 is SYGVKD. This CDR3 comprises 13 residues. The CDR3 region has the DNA TGTGCCATCAGGATCCAGCCGGAAGAGACCCAGTACTTC. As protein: CAIRIQPEETQYF.

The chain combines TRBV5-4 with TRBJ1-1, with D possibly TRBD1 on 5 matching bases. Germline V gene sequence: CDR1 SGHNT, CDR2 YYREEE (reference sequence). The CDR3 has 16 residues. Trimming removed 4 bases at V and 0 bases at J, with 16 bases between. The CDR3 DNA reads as TGTGCCAGCAGCCGGGTAGGGGCGGGCCTGAACACTGAAGCTTTCTTT. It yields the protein CASSRVGAGLNTEAFF. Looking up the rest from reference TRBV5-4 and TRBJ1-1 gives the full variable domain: ETGVTQSPTHLIKTRGQQVTLRCSSQSGHNTVSWYQQALGQGPQFIFQYYREEENGRGNFPPRFSGLQFPNYSSELNVNALELDDSALYLCASSRVGAGLNTEAFFGQGTRLTVV.

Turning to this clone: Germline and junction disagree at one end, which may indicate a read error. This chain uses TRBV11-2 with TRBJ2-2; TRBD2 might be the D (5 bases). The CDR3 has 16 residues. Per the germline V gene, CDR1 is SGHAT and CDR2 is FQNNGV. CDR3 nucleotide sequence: TGTGCCAGCAGCACGCTTTCAGCCGGGAACCCCGGGGAGCTGTTTTTT. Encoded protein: CASSTLSAGNPGELFF.

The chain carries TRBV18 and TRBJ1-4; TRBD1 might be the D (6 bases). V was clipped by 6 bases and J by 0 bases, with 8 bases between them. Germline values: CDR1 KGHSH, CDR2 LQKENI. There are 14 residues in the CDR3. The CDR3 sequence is CASSGQPTNEKLFF. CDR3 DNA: TGTGCCAGCTCTGGACAGCCAACTAATGAAAAACTGTTTTTT. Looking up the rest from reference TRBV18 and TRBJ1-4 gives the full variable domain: NAGVMQNPRHLVRRRGQEARLRCSPMKGHSHVYWYRQLPEEGLKFMVYLQKENIIDESGMPKERFSAEFPKEGPSILRIQQVVRGDSAAYFCASSGQPTNEKLFFGSGTQLSVL.

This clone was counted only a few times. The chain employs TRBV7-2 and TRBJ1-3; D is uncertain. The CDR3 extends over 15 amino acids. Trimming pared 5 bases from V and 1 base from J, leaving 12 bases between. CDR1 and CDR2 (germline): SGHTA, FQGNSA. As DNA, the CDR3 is TGTGCCAGCAGCCCGGAACCCGGATCTGGAAACACCATATATTTT. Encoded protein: CASSPEPGSGNTIYF.

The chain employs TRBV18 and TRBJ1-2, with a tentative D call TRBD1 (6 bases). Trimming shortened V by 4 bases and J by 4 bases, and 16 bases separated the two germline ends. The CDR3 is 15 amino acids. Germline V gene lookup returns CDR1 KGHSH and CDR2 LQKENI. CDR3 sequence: CASSLRGQSTYGYTF. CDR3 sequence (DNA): TGTGCCAGCTCACTACGAGGACAGTCAACCTATGGCTACACCTTC.

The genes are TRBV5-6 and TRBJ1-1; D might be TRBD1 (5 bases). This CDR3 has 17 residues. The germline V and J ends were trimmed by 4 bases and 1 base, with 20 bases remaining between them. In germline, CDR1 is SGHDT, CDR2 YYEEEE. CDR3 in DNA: TGTGCCAGCAGCCGAAAGTTGGCAGGGACGCGGAACACTGAAGCTTTCTTT. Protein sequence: CASSRKLAGTRNTEAFF.

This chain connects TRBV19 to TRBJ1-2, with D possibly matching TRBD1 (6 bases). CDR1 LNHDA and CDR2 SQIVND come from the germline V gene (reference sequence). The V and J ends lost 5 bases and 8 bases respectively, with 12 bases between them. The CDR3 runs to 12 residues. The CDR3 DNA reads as TGTGCCAGTAGTCGGGACACCGTCGGCTACACCTTC. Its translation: CASSRDTVGYTF.

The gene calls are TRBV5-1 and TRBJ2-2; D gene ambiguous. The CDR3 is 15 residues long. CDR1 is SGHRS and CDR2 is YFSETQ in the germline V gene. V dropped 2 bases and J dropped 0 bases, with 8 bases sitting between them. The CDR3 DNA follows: TGCGCCAGCAGCTTAGCCTTATCGAACACCGGGGAGCTGTTTTTT. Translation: CASSLALSNTGELFF.

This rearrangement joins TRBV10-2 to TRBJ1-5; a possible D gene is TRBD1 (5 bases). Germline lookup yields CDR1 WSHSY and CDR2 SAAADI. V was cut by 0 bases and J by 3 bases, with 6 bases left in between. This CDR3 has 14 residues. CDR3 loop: CASSESRANQPQHF. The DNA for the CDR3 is TGCGCCAGCAGTGAGTCCAGGGCCAATCAGCCCCAGCATTTT.

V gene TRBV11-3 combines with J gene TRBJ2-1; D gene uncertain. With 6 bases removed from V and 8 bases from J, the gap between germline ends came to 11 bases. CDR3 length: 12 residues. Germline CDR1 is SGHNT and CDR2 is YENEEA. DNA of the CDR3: TGTGCCAGCAGTGCAGGTTGGGATGAGCAGTTCTTC. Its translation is CASSAGWDEQFF.